The 32 T cell receptor beta chains listed next were all sequenced from one sample in a study of cytomegalovirus exposure and HLA in healthy donors. Data came from immunoSEQ multiplex PCR; TCRdb stores just in-frame clones and leaves some out. The sample has some 140,000 clones; more than 80% are singletons. Sequenced material: PBMCs. The receptors shown here come from a woman aged 30 to 39 in good health and CMV-seropositive.

This clone was counted ten times or more. The rearrangement joins TRBV4-2 to TRBJ2-2, with TRBD2 matching 8 bases. CDR3 length: 14 amino acids. Germline loops: CDR1 LGHNA, CDR2 YNFKEQ. V shed 6 bases, J shed 3 bases, and the junction held 3 bases outside the gene matches. In DNA form, the CDR3 reads TGTGCCAGCAGTGCGGGGGGAGACACCGGGGAGCTGTTTTTT. Translated: CASSAGGDTGELFF.

V usage is TRBV28 and J usage is TRBJ2-7; 10 positions match TRBD2. V lost 6 bases to trimming and J lost 2 bases; unmatched junction nucleotides: 7. CDR3 length: 15 amino acids. Germline V gives CDR1 MDHEN, CDR2 SYDVKM. CDR3 loop: CASRTPSGRAYEQYF. DNA of the CDR3: TGTGCCAGCAGAACCCCCAGCGGGAGGGCCTACGAGCAGTACTTC. The complete variable domain, with remaining parts taken from reference TRBV28 and TRBJ2-7, reads DVKVTQSSRYLVKRTGEKVFLECVQDMDHENMFWYRQDPGLGLRLIYFSYDVKMKEKGDIPEGYSVSREKKERFSLILESASTNQTSMYLCASRTPSGRAYEQYFGPGTRLTVT.

The rearrangement joins TRBV6-1 to TRBJ2-7; 12 nucleotides agree with TRBD2. The J segment lost 0 bases and the V segment lost 4 bases, leaving 4 bases of the junction unmatched. There are 16 residues in the CDR3. The germline CDR1 and CDR2 sequences are MNHNS and SASEGT. The CDR3 here is CASSGALAGGSYEQYF. DNA for the CDR3: TGTGCCAGCAGTGGGGCACTAGCGGGAGGCTCCTACGAGCAGTACTTC.

This sequence joins TRBV27 and TRBJ1-5; the D gene is possibly TRBD1 (5 bases). With 2 bases removed from V and 6 bases from J, the gap between germline ends came to 11 bases. The CDR3 totals 14 residues. Germline V lookup: CDR1 MNHEY, CDR2 SMNVEV (reference sequence). Here the CDR3 DNA reads TGTGCCAGCAGTTTAGACAGTAAGGGTCAGCCCCAGCATTTT. This translates into CASSLDSKGQPQHF.

This clone was detected only a few times. The J gene is TRBJ2-7, the V gene TRBV4-1; 7 nucleotides match TRBD1. With 4 bases clipped from V and 1 base from J, the junction kept 4 bases outside the gene matches. CDR1 and CDR2 (germline): MGHRA, YSYEKL. This CDR3 has 14 residues. CDR3 in amino acids: CASSLPGQSYEQYF. CDR3 DNA sequence: TGCGCCAGCAGCCTCCCGGGACAGTCCTACGAGCAGTACTTC.

This chain links TRBV19 with TRBJ2-2; D ambiguous. This CDR3 spans 14 amino acids. Germline CDR1 LNHDA, CDR2 SQIVND (reference sequence). The V and J ends lost 6 bases and 1 base respectively, with 9 bases between them. The CDR3 spells CASRTLQNTGELFF. DNA of the CDR3: TGTGCCAGTAGAACATTACAGAACACCGGGGAGCTGTTTTTT.

The CDR3 coding sequence is TGTGCCAGCTCACCAGTCGGGCAGGGCGCTGAAGCTTTCTTT. This sequence encodes CASSPVGQGAEAFF. The genes are TRBV18 and TRBJ1-1; D possibly corresponds to TRBD1 (5 bases). The CDR3 contains 14 residues. From germline, CDR1 is KGHSH and CDR2 LQKENI. V was shortened by 2 bases and J by 6 bases, with 13 bases between the two germline ends.

This chain links TRBV30 with TRBJ1-3; 7 bases agree with TRBD1. Trimming cost V 7 bases and J 0 bases; bases outside gene matches: 18. This CDR3 has 18 amino acids. In germline, CDR1 is GTSNPN, CDR2 SVGIG (reference sequence). The CDR3 protein is CAFLRQGLGISSGNTIYF. The CDR3 nucleotides read TGTGCCTTTTTAAGACAGGGTTTGGGGATAAGCTCTGGAAACACCATATATTTT.

The rearrangement joins TRBV5-1 to TRBJ2-5; TRBD2 aligns across 8 bases. The CDR3 spans 15 residues. Trimming cost V 0 bases and J 7 bases; bases outside gene matches: 8. CDR1 and CDR2 (germline): SGHRS, YFSETQ. The CDR3 nucleotides are TGCGCCAGCAGCTTGGCCACGGCGGGGGGAGGGACCCAGTACTTC. Translation: CASSLATAGGGTQYF.

The chain combines TRBV4-1 with TRBJ1-2; 11 bases agree with TRBD1. The CDR3 loop spans 14 amino acids. J lost 7 bases, V lost 3 bases, and 4 bases had no gene match. Germline CDR1 reads MGHRA; CDR2 reads YSYEKL. CDR3 protein: CASSHGQGAVGYTF. The DNA of the CDR3 is TGCGCCAGCAGCCACGGACAGGGGGCAGTTGGCTACACCTTC.

V and J are TRBV28 and TRBJ2-1; 7 positions match TRBD2. CDR1 and CDR2 (germline): MDHEN, SYDVKM. The CDR3 is 13 residues long. The V segment lost 8 bases and the J segment 6 bases; nucleotides outside the gene matches: 7. This CDR3 reads CASGRAVTNEQFF. CDR3 nucleotide sequence: TGTGCCAGCGGGAGGGCCGTGACCAATGAGCAGTTCTTC.

V usage is TRBV6-5 and J usage is TRBJ2-7; no definite D call. The CDR3 runs to 15 residues. The ends were cut back, 0 bases at V and 7 bases at J, with 16 bases in the middle. CDR1 is MNHEY, CDR2 SVGAGI, per germline. The CDR3 nucleotides read TGTGCCAGCAGTTACTCTTCTAGTCCAATCTTTGAGCAGTACTTC. Amino acid sequence: CASSYSSSPIFEQYF.

The rearrangement uses TRBV10-1 and TRBJ2-1; 7 bases are a match to TRBD2. Germline values: CDR1 WNHNN, CDR2 SYGVQD (reference sequence). There are 12 residues in the CDR3. The V gene end was trimmed by 9 bases and the J gene end by 5 bases; junction bases not matched to a gene: 4. CDR3 sequence (DNA): TGCGCCAGGGGGAGGGCAAACAATGAGCAGTTCTTC. Translation gives CARGRANNEQFF.

This clone was picked up many times. The rearrangement uses TRBV6-4 and TRBJ2-3; 10 bases line up with TRBD1. V gave up 3 bases and J gave up 2 bases; unmatched junction bases: 2. Germline loops: CDR1 MRHNA, CDR2 SNTAGT. The CDR3 covers 15 residues. For the CDR3, the DNA is TGTGCCAGCAGTGAAGGACAGGGGGACACAGATACGCAGTATTTT. It is translated as CASSEGQGDTDTQYF.

V gene TRBV5-1 combines with J gene TRBJ2-7; TRBD2 agrees at 8 bases. The V gene's germline CDR1 is SGHRS and CDR2 YFSETQ. V shed 0 bases and J 8 bases; nucleotides not matched to a gene: 13. This CDR3 comprises 16 residues. The chain's CDR3 is CASSLESSGYTVQQYF. CDR3 in DNA: TGCGCCAGCAGCTTGGAGTCTAGCGGGTATACGGTACAGCAGTACTTC.

V usage is TRBV4-1 and J usage is TRBJ1-2, with TRBD1 identical over 7 bases. Germline V lookup: CDR1 MGHRA, CDR2 YSYEKL. The CDR3 runs to 14 residues. V was pared by 4 bases and J by 8 bases, with 10 bases of the junction left unmatched. In nucleotides, the CDR3 is TGCGCCAGCAGCCGACTACAGGGGACGGACGGCTACACCTTC. It is translated as CASSRLQGTDGYTF.

The genes are TRBV15 and TRBJ2-1; TRBD1 aligns across 7 bases. Germline CDR1 LNHNV, CDR2 YYDKDF (reference sequence). V lost 0 bases to trimming and J lost 4 bases; unmatched junction nucleotides: 6. This CDR3 has 16 residues. The CDR3 nucleotides are TGTGCCACCAGCAGAGAGGCGACAGGGCCTTACAATGAGCAGTTCTTC. Its translation is CATSREATGPYNEQFF.

This clone was counted only a few times. The V and J genes are TRBV19 and TRBJ1-2, with D perhaps TRBD1 (6 bases). Germline lookup yields CDR1 LNHDA and CDR2 SQIVND (reference sequence). The V end was cut by 5 bases, the J end by 5 bases, with 12 bases between. The CDR3 runs 13 residues. CDR3 protein: CASSPQGRYGYTF. DNA of the CDR3: TGTGCCAGTAGTCCACAGGGCCGGTATGGCTACACCTTC.

This clone was observed a handful of times. The rearrangement links TRBV6-1 to TRBJ1-2; unclear D gene. V lost 1 base, J lost 4 bases, and 7 bases lay in between. Looked up from germline, CDR1 is MNHNS and CDR2 is SASEGT. The length of the CDR3 is 13 residues. The CDR3 DNA sequence: TGTGCCAGCAGTGAAGTGGGCAGCTATGGCTACACCTTC. Translating it yields CASSEVGSYGYTF.

This clone was observed once. V and J are TRBV25-1 and TRBJ2-7; D is unclear. This CDR3 comprises 11 residues. The V end was cut by 6 bases, the J end by 3 bases, with 6 bases between. The V gene's germline CDR1 is MGHDK and CDR2 SYGVNS. CDR3 coding DNA: TGTGCCAGCAGAGGAGTCTACGAGCAGTACTTC. This sequence encodes CASRGVYEQYF.

This clone has a handful of counts. The chain employs TRBV2 and TRBJ1-2; D is perhaps TRBD1 (5 bases). Germline CDR1 and CDR2: SNHLY and FYNNEI. The CDR3 contains 12 residues. Between the trimmed V and J ends, which lost 10 bases and 2 bases, there was a span of 11 bases. CDR3: CAILQANYGYTF. The CDR3 region has the DNA TGTGCCATTCTACAGGCGAACTATGGCTACACCTTC.

The rearrangement joins TRBV19 to TRBJ2-1; D perhaps matches TRBD2 (6 bases). The V and J ends lost 7 bases and 0 bases respectively, with 19 bases between them. CDR1 is LNHDA, CDR2 SQIVND, per germline (reference sequence). The CDR3 spans 17 residues. In DNA, the CDR3 is TGTGCCAGTACGGGGCTAGCGAAAAACCCCTCCTACAATGAGCAGTTCTTC. Translated, it gives CASTGLAKNPSYNEQFF.

This clone was recorded once. This chain joins TRBV6-1 and TRBJ1-5; D might be TRBD1 (5 bases). This CDR3 contains 17 residues. With 2 bases removed from V and 6 bases from J, the gap between germline ends came to 20 bases. Germline V gene lookup returns CDR1 MNHNS and CDR2 SASEGT. The CDR3 protein is CASSESESGSGGQPQHF. CDR3 DNA sequence: TGTGCCAGCAGTGAATCCGAATCGGGGTCGGGGGGTCAGCCCCAGCATTTT.

This chain connects TRBV10-3 to TRBJ2-7, with no clear D. CDR1 is ENHRY, CDR2 SYGVKD, per germline. This CDR3 has 12 amino acids. V lost 8 bases and J 2 bases, leaving 10 bases between the germline ends. This CDR3 is CAISKEAYEQYF. The CDR3 bases are TGTGCCATCTCTAAAGAGGCCTACGAGCAGTACTTC.

The gene calls are TRBV11-2 and TRBJ2-7; TRBD1 matches 10 bases. V gave up 5 bases and J gave up 2 bases; unmatched junction bases: 6. The CDR3 loop spans 15 amino acids. Looked up from germline, CDR1 is SGHAT and CDR2 is FQNNGV. CDR3 coding DNA: TGTGCCAGCAGCAGCCGGGACAGGGGCCCCTACGAGCAGTACTTC. It encodes CASSSRDRGPYEQYF.

The rearrangement joins TRBV9 to TRBJ2-1, with 7 positions matching TRBD2. With V trimmed by 0 bases and J by 8 bases, 14 bases remained unmatched. The length of the CDR3 is 17 residues. The V gene's germline CDR1 is SGDLS and CDR2 YYNGEE. The CDR3 region has the DNA TGTGCCAGCAGCGTAGGAGGAAGCGTGGGAGGGATTTATGAGCAGTTCTTC. Amino acids: CASSVGGSVGGIYEQFF.

The CDR3 DNA is TGCAGCGTGAGACAGGGGCAGAGGTCTGAAGCTTTCTTT. It translates to CSVRQGQRSEAFF. V is TRBV29-1 and J is TRBJ1-1, with 8 bases that match TRBD1. Germline CDR1 and CDR2: SQVTM and ANQGSEA. Trimming at V came to 6 bases and at J to 6 bases, leaving 9 bases not matched to a gene. This CDR3 is built from 13 residues.

The chain carries TRBV7-2 and TRBJ1-1; no clear D. CDR1 and CDR2 from the germline V gene are SGHTA and FQGNSA. The CDR3 runs to 15 residues. V shed 5 bases and J shed 1 base, with 14 bases lying between them. The CDR3 spells CASSPLPGRNTEAFF. CDR3 in DNA: TGTGCCAGCAGCCCCCTGCCGGGGAGGAACACTGAAGCTTTCTTT.

The chain employs TRBV6-1 and TRBJ1-4, with D unclear. Germline loops: CDR1 MNHNS, CDR2 SASEGT. This CDR3 contains 14 residues. V lost 7 bases, J lost 3 bases, and 12 bases lay in between. The CDR3 nucleotides are TGTGCCAGCATGCGGGAACCGGCTAATGAAAAACTGTTTTTT. Translating gives CASMREPANEKLFF.

The CDR3 loop is CASSPSPFNQPQHF. As DNA, the CDR3 is TGTGCCAGCAGCCCCAGTCCATTCAATCAGCCCCAGCATTTT. The J gene is TRBJ1-5, the V gene TRBV11-2; D gene uncertain. The CDR3 has 14 amino acids. Germline values: CDR1 SGHAT, CDR2 FQNNGV. V was pared by 5 bases and J by 3 bases, with 11 bases between.

This rearrangement joins TRBV19 to TRBJ2-5; 7 nucleotides match TRBD2. Germline lookup yields CDR1 LNHDA and CDR2 SQIVND (reference sequence). J gave up 2 bases and V 3 bases, and 6 bases lay outside the gene matches. The CDR3 is 15 amino acids. This CDR3 reads CASSMRDYPQETQYF. The CDR3 nucleotides read TGTGCCAGTAGTATGCGGGACTACCCACAAGAGACCCAGTACTTC.

V is TRBV11-2 and J is TRBJ2-1, with TRBD2 matching over 7 bases. Trimming cost V 4 bases and J 4 bases; bases outside gene matches: 1. CDR1 SGHAT and CDR2 FQNNGV come from the germline V gene. The CDR3 consists of 13 residues. The CDR3 spells CASSSGLYNEQFF. CDR3 in DNA: TGTGCCAGCAGCTCGGGACTATACAATGAGCAGTTCTTC.